These 23 T cell receptor beta chains were sequenced from one sample in a study of human T cells and chemical hapten exposure. The time point: patch test 2, 6 weeks after DPC sensitization. Indicated treatment: therapeutic diphenylcyclopropenone sensitization with weekly scalp DPC. Using its own MiXCR run on the RACE reads, TCRdb lists one record per CDR3 protein. The table has about 140,000 distinct CDR3 sequences, over 9.5% seen once. Sequenced material: whole blood, taken in connection with sensitization to the hapten diphenylcyclopropenone (DPC). These receptor sequences come from a woman aged 50 to 65 with alopecia areata. Some clones in this sample may be carry-over from other donors' samples.

This clonotype was observed many times. The V and J genes are TRBV6-2 or TRBV6-3 and TRBJ2-7; TRBD1 matches 10 bases. CDR3 length: 13 amino acids. V dropped 5 bases and J dropped 6; count of bases not matched to a gene: 4. Per the germline V gene, CDR1 is MNHEY and CDR2 is SVGEGT. CDR3 amino acids: CASSPWTGGEQYF. Here the CDR3 DNA reads TGTGCCAGCAGTCCCTGGACAGGGGGCGAGCAGTACTTC.

The rearrangement uses TRBV30 and TRBJ2-1, with D unclear. Germline CDR1 is GTSNPN and CDR2 is SVGIG (reference sequence). V lost 0 bases and J 12 bases, leaving 9 bases between the germline ends. This CDR3 spans 11 amino acids. The CDR3 sequence is CAWSVALRQFF. In nucleotides, the CDR3 is TGTGCCTGGAGTGTTGCCCTGAGGCAGTTCTTC.

This clonotype showed up many times. V gene TRBV3-1 combines with J gene TRBJ2-7; TRBD2 agrees at 10 bases. The length of the CDR3 is 16 residues. V trimming: 0 bases; J trimming: 2 bases; junction bases outside the gene matches: 4. Germline V lookup: CDR1 LGHDT, CDR2 YNNKEL (reference sequence). The CDR3 sequence: CASSQDTSGIAYEQYF. The CDR3 bases are TGTGCCAGCAGCCAAGATACTAGCGGGATCGCCTACGAGCAGTACTTC.

This chain links TRBV6-2 or TRBV6-3 with TRBJ1-5, with TRBD1 matching 7 bases. The length of the CDR3 is 16 residues. V was clipped by 5 bases and J by 2 bases; unmatched bases: 9. Germline V gene lookup returns CDR1 MNHEY and CDR2 SVGEGT. The CDR3 region has the DNA TGTGCCAGCAGTACCAAGACAGGGCCGGGCAATCAGCCCCAGCATTTT. This encodes CASSTKTGPGNQPQHF.

This clonotype was observed a handful of times. J is TRBJ2-1 and V is TRBV6-2 or TRBV6-3; no reliable D call. V gave up 8 bases and J gave up 4 bases, with 12 bases separating them. CDR1 and CDR2 (germline): MNHEY, SVGEGT. The CDR3 extends over 13 amino acids. The CDR3 is CASRSLGYNEQFF. The CDR3, as DNA: TGTGCCAGCCGTAGCTTGGGGTACAATGAGCAGTTCTTC.

The CDR3 bases are TGTGCCAGCAGCTTAACGGACCACACTGAAGCTTTCTTT. It encodes CASSLTDHTEAFF. The chain has TRBV7-3 and TRBJ1-1; D not certain. Germline V gives CDR1 SGHTA, CDR2 FQGTGA. CDR3 size: 13 residues. Trimming took off 0 bases at V and 3 bases at J, with 5 bases between the two ends.

This clonotype occurred a few times. The chain links TRBV5-1 to TRBJ2-7; weak D call: TRBD1 (6 bases). The CDR3 spans 15 residues. The V gene lost 2 bases and the J gene lost 3 bases, with 15 bases spanning the gap. Looked up from germline, CDR1 is SGHRS and CDR2 is YFSETQ. The CDR3 loop is CASSLGQTPVYEQYF. CDR3 sequence (DNA): TGCGCCAGCAGCTTAGGACAGACCCCAGTCTACGAGCAGTACTTC. Drawing the rest from reference TRBV5-1 and TRBJ2-7, the complete variable domain is KAGVTQTPRYLIKTRGQQVTLSCSPISGHRSVSWYQQTPGQGLQFLFEYFSETQRNKGNFPGRFSGRQFSNSRSEMNVSTLELGDSALYLCASSLGQTPVYEQYFGPGTRLTVT.

A word on this clonotype: This may be a read error: a much more frequent sequence differs by one nucleotide. The CDR3 loop reads CASSLSGRAYEQYF. The CDR3 coding sequence is TGTGCCAGCAGCCTTAGCGGGAGGGCCTACGAGCAGTACTTC. The chain carries TRBV7-9 and TRBJ2-7; 11 positions agree with TRBD2. CDR3 size: 14 residues. CDR1 is SEHNR and CDR2 is FQNEAQ in the germline V gene (reference sequence). Germline trimming cut 5 bases from V and 2 bases from J; bases unmatched to any gene: 2.

About this clonotype itself: At one end the junction does not follow the germline gene, possibly because of a read error. This chain joins TRBV29-1 and TRBJ2-7; either TRBD1 or TRBD2 may supply D (5 bases each). CDR1 is SQVTM, CDR2 ANQGSEA, per germline. The CDR3 is 12 amino acids. In DNA, the CDR3 is TGCAGCGTTGTAGAGGGGCCCTACGAGCTGTACTTC. Translation gives CSVVEGPYELYF.

This clonotype has only a few counts. Its ends do not fully match the called genes, so a read error is possible. The rearrangement joins TRBV7-7 to TRBJ2-1, with TRBD2 identical over 12 bases. Germline V gene data show CDR1 as SSHAT and CDR2 as FNYEAQ (reference sequence). This CDR3 has 15 residues. The CDR3 is CASSTGLAGFNEQFF. The CDR3 DNA reads as TGTGCTAGCAGCACCGGACTAGCGGGATTCAATGAGCAGTTCTTC.

This clonotype was recorded at least ten times. Here the CDR3 DNA reads TGTGCCAGCAGCTTACAGGGGGGAGTTGGCTACACCTTC. Translation gives CASSLQGGVGYTF. The V and J genes are TRBV7-3 and TRBJ1-2, with TRBD1 identical over 7 bases. J lost 7 bases, V lost 2 bases, and 4 bases had no gene match. This CDR3 contains 13 residues. Germline loops: CDR1 SGHTA, CDR2 FQGTGA.

Only a few counts were recorded for this clonotype. This rearrangement joins TRBV14 to TRBJ1-1; D is possibly TRBD1 (6 bases). Deletions cut 2 bases from V and 0 bases from J, with 13 bases between. In germline, CDR1 is SGHDN, CDR2 FVKESK. CDR3 length: 16 residues. The CDR3 DNA follows: TGTGCCAGCAGCCAATCTGTGGACAGACTGAACACTGAAGCTTTCTTT. It yields the protein CASSQSVDRLNTEAFF. Full variable domain (missing parts from reference TRBV14 and TRBJ1-1): EAGVTQFPSHSVIEKGQTVTLRCDPISGHDNLYWYRRVMGKEIKFLLHFVKESKQDESGMPNNRFLAERTGGTYSTLKVQPAELEDSGVYFCASSQSVDRLNTEAFFGQGTRLTVV.

Within the sample, this clonotype is medium-sized. The chain couples TRBV7-9 to TRBJ2-7; D ambiguous. This CDR3 spans 14 amino acids. The germline V and J ends were trimmed by 0 bases and 5 bases, with 11 bases remaining between them. Germline CDR1 is SEHNR and CDR2 is FQNEAQ (reference sequence). CDR3 bases: TGTGCCAGCAGCTTAGCGGTCGCTGCGCACGAGCAGTACTTC. Translating gives CASSLAVAAHEQYF.

Ten or more counts support this clonotype. This chain links TRBV11-3 with TRBJ2-5; no clear D. Germline CDR1 and CDR2: SGHNT and YENEEA. The V end was cut by 5 bases, the J end by 5 bases, with 12 bases between. CDR3 length equals 13 residues. CDR3 bases: TGTGCCAGCAGCCCCCCACCCGGGGAGACCCAGTACTTC. Amino acids: CASSPPPGETQYF.

In this sample, this clonotype turned up a few times. V usage is TRBV6-2 or TRBV6-3 and J usage is TRBJ2-1; TRBD1 is a possible D gene (5 bases). V lost 5 bases and J 9 bases, leaving 17 bases between the germline ends. Germline V gene sequence: CDR1 MNHEY, CDR2 SVGEGT. There are 14 residues in the CDR3. The CDR3 sequence: CASSPNYRGREQFF. Written as DNA, the CDR3 is TGTGCCAGCAGTCCGAACTATAGGGGCCGTGAGCAGTTCTTC.

This clonotype was seen a handful of times. V usage is TRBV7-2 and J usage is TRBJ2-1; D ambiguous. CDR1 is SGHTA and CDR2 is FQGNSA in the germline V gene. V was cut by 7 bases and J by 9 bases, with 16 bases left in between. This CDR3 contains 13 residues. CDR3 amino acids: CASTSSLPVEQFF. CDR3 in DNA: TGTGCCAGCACCTCGTCCCTCCCAGTTGAGCAGTTCTTC.

Comment on this clonotype: A much larger clone sits a single nucleotide away, making a read error possible. This sequence joins TRBV2 and TRBJ2-5, with D perhaps TRBD1 (5 bases). V lost 5 bases and J 7 bases, leaving 23 bases between the germline ends. Germline V gene sequence: CDR1 SNHLY, CDR2 FYNNEI. The CDR3 extends over 16 amino acids. CDR3 amino acids: CASSHPSRRAEVTQYF. CDR3 DNA: TGTGCCAGCAGTCATCCCTCCCGCAGGGCTGAAGTGACCCAGTACTTC.

J is TRBJ2-3 and V is TRBV24-1; no firm D call. CDR3 length: 12 amino acids. Trimming cost V 0 bases and J 10 bases, with 7 bases left between them. Germline-derived CDR1 and CDR2 are KGHDR and SFDVKD. CDR3 nucleotides: TGTGCCACCAGTGATTTGAGTAGTCCGCAGTATTTT. Translation: CATSDLSSPQYF.

The chain recombines TRBV12-5 with TRBJ2-1, with D perhaps matching TRBD2 (5 bases). The CDR3 loop spans 17 amino acids. Germline V gene data show CDR1 as LGHNT and CDR2 as FRNRAP. The germline V and J ends were trimmed by 0 bases and 7 bases, with 19 bases remaining between them. The CDR3 sequence is CASGLVVVGFSGNEQFF. The CDR3 DNA reads as TGTGCTAGTGGTTTGGTTGTGGTGGGATTCAGCGGTAATGAGCAGTTCTTC.

The chain is built from TRBV28 and TRBJ2-1; D uncertain. The germline V and J ends were trimmed by 1 base and 9 bases, with 13 bases remaining between them. This CDR3 region has 14 residues. The germline CDR1 and CDR2 sequences are MDHEN and SYDVKM. CDR3 sequence: CASSLLRPRVEQFF. In DNA form, the CDR3 reads TGTGCCAGCAGTTTATTGCGGCCAAGGGTTGAGCAGTTCTTC.

The V and J genes are TRBV28 and TRBJ2-7; D remains unclear. Looked up from germline, CDR1 is MDHEN and CDR2 is SYDVKM. CDR3 length: 13 amino acids. V gave up 2 bases and J gave up 3 bases, with 8 bases separating them. CDR3 amino acids: CASSLTPSYEQYF. The CDR3 coding sequence is TGTGCCAGCAGTTTAACCCCCAGCTACGAGCAGTACTTC.

Many counts were recorded for this clonotype. The chain has TRBV18 and TRBJ2-3; D is unresolved. V was cut by 4 bases and J by 0 bases, with 5 bases left in between. CDR3 length equals 13 residues. Germline V gene data show CDR1 as KGHSH and CDR2 as LQKENI. CDR3: CASSRPSTDTQYF. The CDR3 region has the DNA TGTGCCAGCTCACGACCAAGCACAGATACGCAGTATTTT.

This clonotype was found a few times. The chain has TRBV29-1 and TRBJ2-7, with TRBD2 matching over 10 bases. The J segment lost 4 bases and the V segment lost 4 bases, leaving 1 base of the junction unmatched. This CDR3 spans 12 amino acids. CDR1 SQVTM and CDR2 ANQGSEA come from the germline V gene. CDR3 amino acids: CSVAGLAYEQYF. The CDR3 DNA reads as TGCAGCGTTGCGGGACTAGCGTACGAGCAGTACTTC.